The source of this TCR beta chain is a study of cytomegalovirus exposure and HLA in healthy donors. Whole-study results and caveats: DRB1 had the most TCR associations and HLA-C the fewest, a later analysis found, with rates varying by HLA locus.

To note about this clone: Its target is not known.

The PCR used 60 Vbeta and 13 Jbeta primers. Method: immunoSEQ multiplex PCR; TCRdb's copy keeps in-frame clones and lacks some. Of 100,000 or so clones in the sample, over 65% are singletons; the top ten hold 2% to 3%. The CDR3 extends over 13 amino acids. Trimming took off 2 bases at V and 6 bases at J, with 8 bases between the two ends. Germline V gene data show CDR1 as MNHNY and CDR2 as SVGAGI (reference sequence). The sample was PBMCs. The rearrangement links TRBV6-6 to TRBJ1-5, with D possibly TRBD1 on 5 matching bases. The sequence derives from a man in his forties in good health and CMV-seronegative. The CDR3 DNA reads TGTGCCAGCAGTTACGCGGGGGGTCAGCCCCAGCATTTT. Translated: CASSYAGGQPQHF.